The 22 T cell receptor beta chains given below trace back to one sample, sequenced in a study of beta chain features in type 1 diabetes. Isolated RNA was reverse transcribed in full, so expressed TCRB transcripts were sequenced. Produced via immunoSEQ multiplex PCR; TCRdb's table is partial and in-frame only. The repertoire includes hundreds of thousands of clones, 8% of them detected once, and under 0.5% sits in the top ten. Sequenced: central memory CD4+ T cells from blood. The receptors here all came from a woman between 18 and 29 years old in good health.

This clone has only a few counts. The chain combines TRBV10-3 with TRBJ1-1; maybe TRBD1 (5 bases). The CDR3 is 12 residues long. V was cut by 8 bases and J by 1 base, with 8 bases left in between. The V gene's germline CDR1 is ENHRY and CDR2 SYGVKD. The CDR3 nucleotides read TGTGCCATCGGGGCACCGAACACTGAAGCTTTCTTT. Translation: CAIGAPNTEAFF.

The chain has TRBV5-4 and TRBJ2-5; TRBD2 aligns across 8 bases. V shed 3 bases, J shed 5 bases, and the junction held 12 bases outside the gene matches. CDR1 is SGHNT, CDR2 YYREEE, per germline (reference sequence). This CDR3 contains 16 residues. The CDR3 sequence is CASSSETGTRGETQYF. DNA of the CDR3: TGTGCCAGCAGCTCGGAAACCGGGACTAGGGGTGAGACCCAGTACTTC.

This clone appeared many times. The chain employs TRBV28 and TRBJ1-2; 8 nucleotides line up with TRBD1. J lost 7 bases, V lost 5 bases, and 12 bases had no gene match. The CDR3 contains 15 residues. Germline CDR1 and CDR2: MDHEN and SYDVKM. The CDR3 region has the DNA TGTGCCAGCAGTCCCAGTGGACAGGGCATCCCTGGCTACACCTTC. Its protein product is CASSPSGQGIPGYTF.

The V call is TRBV4-2, the J call TRBJ2-5; the match to TRBD2 covers 10 bases. Trimming at V came to 4 bases and at J to 2 bases, leaving 4 bases not matched to a gene. Germline V CDR1 and CDR2: LGHNA, YNFKEQ. The CDR3 is made up of 15 amino acids. The CDR3: CASSPTSGLQETQYF. The CDR3 nucleotides read TGTGCCAGCAGCCCGACTAGCGGGTTACAAGAGACCCAGTACTTC.

This clone was seen repeatedly, ten times or more. A clone one base away is much larger, so this may be a read error. The chain couples TRBV7-8 to TRBJ2-3; D not certain. The CDR3 has 11 residues. Germline lookup yields CDR1 SGHVS and CDR2 FQNEAQ. V shed 5 bases and J shed 2 bases, with 2 bases lying between them. CDR3 amino acids: CASSHTDTQYF. The CDR3, as DNA: TGTGCCAGCAGCCACACAGATACGCAGTATTTT.

This clone turned up a few times. The chain uses TRBV11-2 and TRBJ2-7; D might be TRBD1 or TRBD2, each matching 5 bases. CDR1 is SGHAT and CDR2 is FQNNGV in the germline V gene. Trimming removed 5 bases from V and 3 bases from J, with 8 bases in between. The CDR3 totals 12 residues. The CDR3 region is CASSGGFYEQYF. CDR3 coding DNA: TGTGCCAGCAGCGGGGGTTTCTACGAGCAGTACTTC.

This clone was observed a handful of times. The chain has TRBV7-2 and TRBJ2-6; 8 nucleotides align to TRBD1. Germline V gene sequence: CDR1 SGHTA, CDR2 FQGNSA. The V gene end was trimmed by 5 bases and the J gene end by 0 bases; junction bases not matched to a gene: 12. This CDR3 is 19 amino acids long. The chain's CDR3 is CASSQTGTGTSSGANVLTF. CDR3 in DNA: TGTGCCAGCAGCCAAACCGGGACAGGCACCTCCTCTGGGGCCAACGTCCTGACTTTC.

In its sample, this clone was seen a few times. The rearrangement links TRBV27 to TRBJ2-1; 9 positions match TRBD2. The CDR3 length is 15 residues. CDR1 and CDR2 (germline): MNHEY, SMNVEV (reference sequence). Unmatched junction bases numbered 14, after V lost 10 bases and J lost 7 bases. The CDR3 DNA follows: TGTGCCACCCGTACTAGCGGGCCGATACATAATGAGCAGTTCTTC. Residues: CATRTSGPIHNEQFF.

The chain has TRBV29-1 and TRBJ1-1, with D maybe TRBD1 (5 bases). V gave up 7 bases and J gave up 1 base, with 13 bases separating them. Germline V gene lookup returns CDR1 SQVTM and CDR2 ANQGSEA. CDR3 size: 13 residues. Here the CDR3 DNA reads TGCAGCGGTGGGCAGGGTAGGAACACTGAAGCTTTCTTT. It codes for CSGGQGRNTEAFF. Supplemented by reference TRBV29-1 and TRBJ1-1, the full variable domain reads SAVISQKPSRDICQRGTSLTIQCQVDSQVTMMFWYRQQPGQSLTLIATANQGSEATYESGFVIDKFPISRPNLTFSTLTVSNMSPEDSSIYLCSGGQGRNTEAFFGQGTRLTVV.

The chain uses TRBV11-2 and TRBJ2-1; D perhaps matches TRBD1 (6 bases). CDR3 length: 14 residues. V was shortened by 5 bases and J by 6 bases, with 14 bases between the two germline ends. Germline V gene data show CDR1 as SGHAT and CDR2 as FQNNGV. The CDR3 nucleotides are TGTGCCAGCAGCCGAGGGGGAGTGGGCAATGAGCAGTTCTTC. This sequence encodes CASSRGGVGNEQFF.

This clone was seen a handful of times. The chain links TRBV5-4 to TRBJ2-5; no clear D. Trimming took 4 bases from V and 6 from J, leaving 22 bases between them. Germline V gives CDR1 SGHNT, CDR2 YYREEE (reference sequence). The CDR3 extends over 16 amino acids. CDR3 DNA sequence: TGTGCCAGCAGCCAAGATCTGAACAGCCCGGTGAAGACCCAGTACTTC. Translating it yields CASSQDLNSPVKTQYF. Complete variable domain (other parts from reference TRBV5-4 and TRBJ2-5): ETGVTQSPTHLIKTRGQQVTLRCSSQSGHNTVSWYQQALGQGPQFIFQYYREEENGRGNFPPRFSGLQFPNYSSELNVNALELDDSALYLCASSQDLNSPVKTQYFGPGTRLLVL.

A few counts support this clone. The V and J genes are TRBV15 and TRBJ2-7; D is perhaps TRBD2 (5 bases). V was clipped by 0 bases and J by 6 bases, with 12 bases between them. The CDR3 is made up of 14 amino acids. Germline CDR1 and CDR2: LNHNV and YYDKDF (reference sequence). The CDR3 sequence: CATSRDLGRGEQYF. CDR3 nucleotide sequence: TGTGCCACCAGCAGAGATCTCGGTCGGGGCGAGCAGTACTTC.

This clone appeared a few times. The gene calls are TRBV2 and TRBJ2-2; D is possibly TRBD2 (5 bases). V was clipped by 8 bases and J by 3 bases, with 10 bases between them. Germline assignment: CDR1 SNHLY and CDR2 FYNNEI. This CDR3 region has 13 residues. CDR3 DNA sequence: TGTGCCAGCGGAGGACTCTACACCGGGGAGCTGTTTTTT. Its translation is CASGGLYTGELFF.

The genes are TRBV5-4 and TRBJ2-7; 8 nucleotides agree with TRBD1. Germline CDR1 reads SGHNT; CDR2 reads YYREEE (reference sequence). The CDR3 spans 14 residues. V lost 1 base and J lost 7; bases outside the gene matches: 7. The CDR3 sequence is CASSLTQGGKEQYF. The CDR3 coding sequence is TGTGCCAGCAGCTTGACACAGGGGGGTAAGGAGCAGTACTTC.

In regard to this clone: The same CDR3 also results from other DNA sequences found in this sample. This chain uses TRBV5-1 with TRBJ1-2, with 7 nucleotides matching TRBD1. Germline CDR1 reads SGHRS; CDR2 reads YFSETQ. CDR3 length equals 15 residues. Losses at the gene ends were 4 bases for V and 1 base for J; bases not matched to a gene: 7. CDR3 region: CASSTQGEVNYGYTF. The CDR3 coding sequence is TGCGCCAGCAGCACCCAGGGGGAAGTTAACTATGGCTACACCTTC.

This clone was detected a few times. V is TRBV15 and J is TRBJ2-2, with D unclear. V was cut by 1 base and J by 4 bases, with 10 bases left in between. The CDR3 extends over 15 amino acids. Germline-derived CDR1 and CDR2 are LNHNV and YYDKDF (reference sequence). The CDR3 nucleotides read TGTGCCACCAGCAGAGGGCTCGGAACCACCGGGGAGCTGTTTTTT. This codes for CATSRGLGTTGELFF. Full variable domain (rest looked up from reference TRBV15 and TRBJ2-2): DAMVIQNPRYQVTQFGKPVTLSCSQTLNHNVMYWYQQKSSQAPKLLFHYYDKDFNNEADTPDNFQSRRPNTSFCFLDIRSPGLGDTAMYLCATSRGLGTTGELFFGEGSRLTVL.

The rearrangement uses TRBV29-1 and TRBJ2-7; the D gene is possibly TRBD1 (10 bases). CDR1 is SQVTM, CDR2 ANQGSEA, per germline. The CDR3 spans 18 residues. The germline V and J ends were trimmed by 3 bases and 3 bases, with 27 bases remaining between them. The CDR3: CSVEGTGEQREALYEQYF. Here the CDR3 DNA reads TGCAGCGTTGAGGGGACAGGGGAGCAGCGGGAGGCCCTCTACGAGCAGTACTTC.

This clone has a count of ten or more. The CDR3 reads CACSPQGTYNEQFF. The DNA for the CDR3 is TGTGCCTGTAGCCCCCAGGGGACCTACAATGAGCAGTTCTTC. The chain links TRBV6-5 to TRBJ2-1, with D perhaps TRBD1 (6 bases). CDR3 length: 14 residues. Trimming shortened V by 11 bases and J by 2 bases, and 16 bases separated the two germline ends. CDR1 is MNHEY, CDR2 SVGAGI, per germline.

This clone turned up a few times. The V and J genes are TRBV19 and TRBJ2-1; D uncertain. Per the germline V gene, CDR1 is LNHDA and CDR2 is SQIVND (reference sequence). The V end was cut by 5 bases, the J end by 6 bases, with 20 bases between. The length of the CDR3 is 16 residues. This chain's CDR3 is CASSPQGNTFTNEQFF. CDR3 bases: TGTGCCAGTAGTCCACAAGGGAATACCTTCACCAATGAGCAGTTCTTC.

This clone was seen only a few times. The chain is built from TRBV6-5 and TRBJ2-7; TRBD2 matches at 8 bases. CDR1 and CDR2 (germline): MNHEY, SVGAGI. Trimming took 6 bases from V and 1 from J; bases not matched to a gene: 8. CDR3 size: 15 residues. The CDR3 DNA sequence: TGTGCCAGCAGGGCGGGACTAGGCGTTTCCTACGAGCAGTACTTC. Translating it yields CASRAGLGVSYEQYF.

This clone has only a few counts. The chain links TRBV9 to TRBJ2-1; D is possibly TRBD1 or TRBD2 (5 bases each). Germline CDR1 SGDLS, CDR2 YYNGEE. The CDR3 has 16 amino acids. The V and J ends lost 0 bases and 2 bases respectively, with 12 bases between them. In nucleotides, the CDR3 is TGTGCCAGCAGCGTAGGGGCAGGGACCGCCTACAATGAGCAGTTCTTC. Amino acids: CASSVGAGTAYNEQFF.

V is TRBV28 and J is TRBJ1-5; D remains unclear. Germline values: CDR1 MDHEN, CDR2 SYDVKM. V dropped 1 base and J dropped 7 bases, with 11 bases sitting between them. CDR3 length: 14 amino acids. CDR3 DNA sequence: TGTGCCAGCAGTTTATCCGCCTTATTCCAGCCCCAGCATTTT. This encodes CASSLSALFQPQHF.